This entry lists 16 T cell receptor beta chains sequenced from one sample in a study of beta chain features in type 1 diabetes. Regarding the study as a whole: In all four CD4+ subsets, TCRB CDR3 length was significantly, moderately reduced in type 1 diabetes.

The entirety of the isolated RNA underwent reverse transcription, so expressed TCRB transcripts were sequenced. Measured with immunoSEQ multiplex PCR; TCRdb has only the in-frame clones, and not every one. The repertoire includes roughly 50,000 clones, approximately 43% of them detected once, and around 0.13% sits in the top ten. Antigens of these TCRs are unknown. Sequencing was performed on stem cell memory CD4+ T cells from blood. These receptors all stem from a man aged 30 to 39 with type 1 diabetes.

This clone was detected only a few times. V is TRBV5-1 and J is TRBJ2-1; tentative D call: TRBD1 (5 bases). V was cut by 7 bases and J by 9 bases, with 17 bases left in between. Germline V gene data show CDR1 as SGHRS and CDR2 as YFSETQ. The CDR3 is 13 amino acids. CDR3 amino acids: CASGRQGDGEQFF. The DNA for the CDR3 is TGCGCCAGCGGTCGGCAGGGTGACGGTGAGCAGTTCTTC.

CDR3 DNA: TGTGCCAGCAGTTTTATACGAGCCGGGGGCACTGAAGCTTTCTTT. It is translated as CASSFIRAGGTEAFF. This chain links TRBV28 with TRBJ1-1; D is possibly TRBD1 (5 bases). Germline V gene sequence: CDR1 MDHEN, CDR2 SYDVKM. The CDR3 is made up of 15 amino acids. Deletions cut 3 bases from V and 4 bases from J, with 15 bases between.

This clone showed up just a few times. This chain uses TRBV20-1 with TRBJ2-7; D remains ambiguous. The CDR3 has 10 residues. Trimming shortened V by 3 bases and J by 5 bases, and 5 bases separated the two germline ends. The germline CDR1 and CDR2 sequences are DFQATT and SNEGSKA (reference sequence). DNA of the CDR3: TGCAGTGCTAGGTCTAACGAGCAGTACTTC. Residues: CSARSNEQYF.

This clone was seen just once. The V gene is TRBV6-1, the J gene TRBJ2-5; a possible D gene is TRBD2 (5 bases). Germline values: CDR1 MNHNS, CDR2 SASEGT. There are 15 residues in the CDR3. V lost 2 bases and J 5 bases, leaving 15 bases between the germline ends. The CDR3, as DNA: TGTGCCAGCAGTGAACAACCGGGATTTTGGGAGACCCAGTACTTC. Its protein product is CASSEQPGFWETQYF.

The gene calls are TRBV6-5 and TRBJ2-1, with TRBD2 matching over 7 bases. Germline loops: CDR1 MNHEY, CDR2 SVGAGI. The length of the CDR3 is 16 residues. Trimming cost V 0 bases and J 4 bases; bases outside gene matches: 6. CDR3 bases: TGTGCCAGCAGTTACTCGAGACAGCGGGGTTACAATGAGCAGTTCTTC. Translating it yields CASSYSRQRGYNEQFF.

The chain joins TRBV5-1 to TRBJ2-6; D might be TRBD2 (6 bases). The germline V gene encodes CDR1 SGHRS and CDR2 YFSETQ. CDR3 length equals 18 residues. The V and J ends lost 7 bases and 0 bases respectively, with 20 bases between them. As DNA, the CDR3 is TGCGCCAGCCGGGGTTTAGACGGGAGAGTCTCTGGGGCCAACGTCCTGACTTTC. Translating gives CASRGLDGRVSGANVLTF.

This chain joins TRBV27 and TRBJ2-7; 11 bases map to TRBD2. CDR3 size: 15 residues. Trimming removed 3 bases from V and 4 bases from J; junction bases left unmatched: 5. The germline V gene encodes CDR1 MNHEY and CDR2 SMNVEV (reference sequence). In nucleotides, the CDR3 is TGTGCCAGCAGTTTGGGACTAGCGGATTATTACGAGCAGTACTTC. This codes for CASSLGLADYYEQYF.

The chain recombines TRBV18 with TRBJ2-7, with 9 bases lining up with TRBD2. The germline CDR1 and CDR2 sequences are KGHSH and LQKENI. V was pared by 2 bases and J by 6 bases, with 11 bases of the junction left unmatched. This CDR3 is 16 amino acids long. The DNA of the CDR3 is TGTGCCAGCTCACCATCAAGCGGGAGGCCATTCGCCGAGCAGTACTTC. Its translation is CASSPSSGRPFAEQYF.

The J gene is TRBJ2-7, the V gene TRBV6-1, with a possible D match to TRBD2 (6 bases). Germline assignment: CDR1 MNHNS and CDR2 SASEGT. V was pared by 6 bases and J by 4 bases, with 16 bases between. The CDR3 consists of 14 residues. Here the CDR3 reads CASSVQEGRYEQYF. For the CDR3, the DNA is TGTGCCAGCAGCGTACAGGAGGGGCGATACGAGCAGTACTTC.

This clone was seen only a few times. The chain couples TRBV12-5 to TRBJ2-7; no reliable D call. Looked up from germline, CDR1 is LGHNT and CDR2 is FRNRAP. This CDR3 is built from 13 residues. The V gene lost 1 base and the J gene lost 4 bases, with 8 bases spanning the gap. CDR3: CASGLGAYYEQYF. CDR3 DNA: TGTGCTAGTGGTTTGGGGGCCTATTACGAGCAGTACTTC.

V gene TRBV20-1 combines with J gene TRBJ2-7, with TRBD2 identical over 11 bases. The CDR3 is made up of 11 amino acids. Germline assignment: CDR1 DFQATT and CDR2 SNEGSKA (reference sequence). The DNA for the CDR3 is TGCTCAGGACTAGCGGGCTACGAGCAGTACTTC. It codes for CSGLAGYEQYF.

This clone was observed a handful of times. The chain uses TRBV6-5 and TRBJ1-2; D is possibly TRBD1 (6 bases). The length of the CDR3 is 12 residues. CDR1 is MNHEY and CDR2 is SVGAGI in the germline V gene. Trimming stripped 10 bases from V and 7 bases from J, with 16 bases between. CDR3 region: CATQTGFRGYTF. For the CDR3, the DNA is TGTGCCACCCAGACAGGTTTCCGTGGCTACACCTTC.

This chain connects TRBV9 to TRBJ1-1; tentatively, D is TRBD1 (6 bases). The CDR3 consists of 15 residues. Trimming took off 4 bases at V and 1 base at J, with 14 bases between the two ends. Per germline, CDR1 SGDLS and CDR2 YYNGEE. The CDR3 DNA reads as TGTGCCAGCAGCCCCAGGGGACGGGGGAACACTGAAGCTTTCTTT. Residues: CASSPRGRGNTEAFF.

The chain couples TRBV6-4 to TRBJ2-3, with D tentatively TRBD2 (6 bases). This CDR3 region has 15 residues. CDR1 and CDR2 (germline): MRHNA, SNTAGT. Trimming pared 5 bases from V and 6 bases from J, leaving 18 bases between. This CDR3 is CASSFSGTQGDTQYF. The CDR3 region has the DNA TGTGCCAGCAGTTTTAGCGGCACTCAAGGGGATACGCAGTATTTT.

The V gene is TRBV6-4, the J gene TRBJ2-2, with TRBD2 identical over 8 bases. Germline V gene lookup returns CDR1 MRHNA and CDR2 SNTAGT. This CDR3 has 13 amino acids. V trimming: 6 bases; J trimming: 6 bases; junction bases outside the gene matches: 3. The CDR3 DNA is TGTGCCAGCAGCCGGGAGGGGGCCGGGGAGCTGTTTTTT. This sequence encodes CASSREGAGELFF.

CDR3 protein: CATSRDSGNQETQYF. For the CDR3, the DNA is TGTGCCACCAGCAGAGATTCCGGTAACCAAGAGACCCAGTACTTC. The rearrangement links TRBV15 to TRBJ2-5; D uncertain. The CDR3 runs 15 residues. Trimming stripped 0 bases from V and 0 bases from J, with 8 bases between. The germline V gene has CDR1 LNHNV and CDR2 YYDKDF (reference sequence).